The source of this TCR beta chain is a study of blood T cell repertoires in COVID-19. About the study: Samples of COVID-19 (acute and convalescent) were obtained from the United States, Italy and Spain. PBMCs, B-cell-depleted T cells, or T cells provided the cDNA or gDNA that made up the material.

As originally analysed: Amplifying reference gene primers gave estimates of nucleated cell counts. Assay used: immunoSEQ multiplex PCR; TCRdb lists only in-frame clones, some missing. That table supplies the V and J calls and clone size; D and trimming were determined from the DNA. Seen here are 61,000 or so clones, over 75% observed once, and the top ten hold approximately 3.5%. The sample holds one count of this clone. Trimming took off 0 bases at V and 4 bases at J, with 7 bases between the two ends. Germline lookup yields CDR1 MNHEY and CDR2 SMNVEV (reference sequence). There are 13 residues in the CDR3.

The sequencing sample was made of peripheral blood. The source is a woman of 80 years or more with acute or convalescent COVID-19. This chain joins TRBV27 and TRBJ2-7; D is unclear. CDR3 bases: TGTGCCAGCAGTTTATCGGCATCATACGAGCAGTACTTC. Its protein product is CASSLSASYEQYF.